This T cell receptor beta chain was observed in a study of T cells in narcolepsy. Assay used: immunoSEQ multiplex PCR; TCRdb lists only in-frame clones, some missing. The sample has about 30,000 clones, about three quarters seen once. This CDR3 spans 13 amino acids. Germline V gene sequence: CDR1 SQVTM, CDR2 ANQGSEA. This chain uses TRBV29-1 with TRBJ1-3; possible D gene TRBD1, 6 bases. The origin of this receptor is a human donor with narcolepsy. The sequenced material came from CD45RA- memory CD4+ T cells from PBMCs. The CDR3 here is CSTQGDSGNTIYF. The CDR3 bases are TGCAGTACACAGGGAGATTCCGGAAACACCATATATTTT.